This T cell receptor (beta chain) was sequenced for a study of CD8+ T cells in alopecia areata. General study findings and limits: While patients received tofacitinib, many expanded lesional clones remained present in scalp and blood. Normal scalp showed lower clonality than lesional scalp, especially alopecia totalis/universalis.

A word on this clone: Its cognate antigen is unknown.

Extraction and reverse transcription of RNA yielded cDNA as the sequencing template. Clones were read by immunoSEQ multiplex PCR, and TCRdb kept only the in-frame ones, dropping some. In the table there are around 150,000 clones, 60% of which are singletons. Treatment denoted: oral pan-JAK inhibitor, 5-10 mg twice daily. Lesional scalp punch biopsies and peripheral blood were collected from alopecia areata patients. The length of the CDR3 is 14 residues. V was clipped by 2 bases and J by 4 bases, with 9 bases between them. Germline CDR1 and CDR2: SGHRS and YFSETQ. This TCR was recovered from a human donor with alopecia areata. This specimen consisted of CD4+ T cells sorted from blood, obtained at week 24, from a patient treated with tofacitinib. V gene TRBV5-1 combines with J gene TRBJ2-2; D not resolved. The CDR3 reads CASSFQQLTGELFF. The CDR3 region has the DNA TGCGCCAGCAGCTTTCAACAGCTCACCGGGGAGCTGTTTTTT.